The clone carrying this T cell receptor beta chain was observed a few times. Unmatched junction bases numbered 2, after V lost 2 bases and J lost 2 bases. This CDR3 spans 14 amino acids. Germline values: CDR1 LGHDT, CDR2 YNNKEL (reference sequence). Only in-frame clones appear in the TCRdb table, and some are missing; sequencing was by immunoSEQ multiplex PCR. The sample includes around 47,000 clones, 85% to 90% of them seen just once. The sample is drawn from a study of blood T cell repertoires in COVID-19. This clonotype was sampled from a man between 50 and 59 years old with active COVID-19. Material for sequencing was peripheral blood. The V gene is TRBV3-1 (or the pseudogene TRBV3-2), the J gene TRBJ2-7; 8 nucleotides align to TRBD1. DNA for the CDR3: TGTGCCAGCAGCCAACTGGACAGGGCCTACGAGCAGTACTTC. Its protein is CASSQLDRAYEQYF.